The rows below give T cell receptor beta chains drawn from one sample of a study of radiotherapy plus CTLA-4 blockade in lung cancer. Libraries were prepared by immunoSEQ multiplex PCR; TCRdb keeps only in-frame clonotypes and omits some of them. The sample lists 12,000 to 15,000 clones, around 70% seen once, with about 55% in the top ten. The sequenced sample was peripheral blood, obtained from a patient treated with radiotherapy plus ipilimumab. These receptors were obtained from a human donor with non-small cell lung cancer whose response to radiotherapy plus ipilimumab could not be evaluated. Each CDR3 is given without its conserved first and last residue.

ASSPRGGFDNSPLH	TRBV5-4	TRBJ1-6
ASSLYPTGSPYEQY	TRBV27	TRBJ2-7
ASSQDGVSSGANVLT	TRBV4-3	TRBJ2-6
ASSSTNTGELF	TRBV5-1	TRBJ2-2
ASSLVGGSSTDTQY	TRBV14	TRBJ2-3
ASSIGQGSIQY	TRBV19	TRBJ2-4
AIGTGGEDTQY	TRBV15	TRBJ2-3
ASNTEGNQPQH	TRBV6-1	TRBJ1-5
ASSVGLLKKTDNEQF	TRBV9	TRBJ2-1
ASSLADRQETQY	TRBV7-2	TRBJ2-5
ASSARGGTDTQY	TRBV28	TRBJ2-3
AISESNGNEKLF	TRBV10-3	TRBJ1-4
AYLGQGFEKLF	TRBV30	TRBJ1-4
ASSHRYEQY	TRBV28	TRBJ2-7
ATGTGYYTGELF	TRBV27	TRBJ2-2
ASSPDRGNGCT	TRBV5-6	TRBJ1-2
AWSGGGQTQY	TRBV30	TRBJ2-5
ASKWGDTGELF	TRBV27	TRBJ2-2
ASRSGTGNTGELF	TRBV5-1	TRBJ2-2
ASSLGTGRQPQH	TRBV7-8	TRBJ1-5
ASSFLGGKLSEQY	TRBV27	.
ASSSAGRGDSPLH	TRBV7-2	TRBJ1-6
ASTVQGNTEAF	TRBV19	TRBJ1-1
ASSYTRGTEAF	TRBV6-6	TRBJ1-1
ASSFQGASAEAF	TRBV5-4	TRBJ1-1
SVEAQINTEAF	TRBV29-1	TRBJ1-1
ASSSSSGNTIY	TRBV7-2	TRBJ1-3
ASSLGQGKLLGYT	TRBV7-2	TRBJ1-2
ASSSGGSTNYGYT	TRBV7-2	TRBJ1-2
ASSIEKGTGAHEQY	TRBV19	TRBJ2-7
ASSYRAGYT	TRBV7-2	TRBJ1-2
ASSGERGNSPLH	TRBV5-1	TRBJ1-6
ASRRTGTAYTEAF	TRBV5-1	TRBJ1-1
ASSSRGAEETQY	TRBV11-3	TRBJ2-5
ASRRLAGPSSYNEQF	TRBV5-4	TRBJ2-1
ASSLYQGSNYGYT	TRBV5-1	TRBJ1-2
ASSCPRDRGCAEAF	TRBV5-1	TRBJ1-1
ASSTNYGTGDYT	TRBV5-1	TRBJ1-2
ASRTGGRNREKLF	TRBV7-2	TRBJ1-4
ASSLYALGTEPGANVLT	TRBV18	TRBJ2-6